Listed below are T cell receptor beta chains from one sample, sequenced in a study of T-cell reconstitution after alpha-beta-depleted transplantation in children. MiXCR, run by TCRdb on the PCR reads, gives a single entry per CDR3 protein. The sample consists of approximately 300,000 distinct CDR3 sequences, just over 7.5% of them appearing once. The specimen was peripheral blood, collected 360 days after TCRalphabeta/CD19-depleted stem cell transplant. The receptors were sampled from a female patient aged 2-15 years who had a stem cell transplant for Fanconi anemia, so the T cells may come from the graft donor. The CDR3 runs from the conserved cysteine through the conserved F or W. The size entry is marked missing in some rows and otherwise reads once, few, many or a size class.

CDR3: CSVVGGGARETQYF; V: TRBV29-1; size: many
CDR3: CASSPGHLRILTEAFF; V: TRBV28; size: -
CDR3: CASSQERWGLGADFTEAFF; V: TRBV14; size: -
CDR3: CATSDLRTGGTGTQYF; V: TRBV24-1; size: many
CDR3: CATSDLLDTQYF; V: TRBV24-1; size: many
CDR3: CASSFRTSGAGELFF; V: TRBV12-3/TRBV12-4; size: many
CDR3: CASSPRGGGGADPRETQYF; V: TRBV13; size: -
CDR3: CASSLLTGNSEAFF; V: TRBV27; size: -
CDR3: CASSPGGTQYF; V: TRBV12-3/TRBV12-4; size: many
CDR3: CASSFQGENGYTF; V: TRBV6-6; size: few
CDR3: CASSLGLAAWEQYF; V: TRBV5-1; size: many
CDR3: CASSPRDTDTQYF; V: TRBV18; size: -
CDR3: CASSRGAWTDTQYF; V: TRBV6-2/TRBV6-3; size: few
CDR3: CASSPIPTATYSGNTIYF; V: TRBV18; size: -
CDR3: CASSLGGVGDTQYF; V: TRBV5-1; size: many
CDR3: CASSYHGASGGTEAFF; V: TRBV6-2/TRBV6-3; size: -
CDR3: CASSLGGDNTIYF; V: TRBV5-1; size: many
CDR3: CASSETGVKTEAFF; V: TRBV6-1; size: -
CDR3: CASSLPHSPWEQFF; V: TRBV28; size: many
CDR3: CATSRARPSGAGELFF; V: TRBV15; size: many
CDR3: CASSLDQGWYNEQFF; V: TRBV5-4; size: many